A single sample gave rise to the 2 T cell receptor beta chains below, sequenced in a study of blood T cell repertoires in COVID-19. Generated by immunoSEQ multiplex PCR, the TCRdb table keeps only in-frame clones and is missing some. In the table there are fewer than 350,000 clones, around 89% of which are singletons. The sample consisted of PBMCs or T cells enriched from blood (not recorded which). The receptors here all came from a woman under 30 with acute COVID-19.

The rearrangement uses TRBV7-2 and TRBJ2-7, with TRBD2 matching 12 bases. V was pared by 5 bases and J by 5 bases, with 13 bases of the junction left unmatched. The germline V gene encodes CDR1 SGHTA and CDR2 FQGNSA. This CDR3 has 17 residues. The CDR3 DNA is TGTGCCAGCAGCCCCGCATTTTCTAGCGGGAGGGCCCACGAGCAGTACTTC. Amino acids: CASSPAFSSGRAHEQYF. Together with reference TRBV7-2 and TRBJ2-7, the CDR3 gives the full variable domain: GAGVSQSPSNKVTEKGKDVELRCDPISGHTALYWYRQSLGQGLEFLIYFQGNSAPDKSGLPSDRFSAERTGGSVSTLTIQRTQQEDSAVYLCASSPAFSSGRAHEQYFGPGTRLTVT.

This sequence joins TRBV27 and TRBJ1-5; D gene uncertain. Per the germline V gene, CDR1 is MNHEY and CDR2 is SMNVEV (reference sequence). The CDR3 has 14 residues. The ends were cut back, 3 bases at V and 0 bases at J, with 6 bases in the middle. CDR3 protein: CASSLRYSNQPQHF. CDR3 nucleotide sequence: TGTGCCAGCAGTTTGCGGTATAGCAATCAGCCCCAGCATTTT.